This T cell receptor beta chain was observed in a study of blood T cell repertoires in COVID-19. Study-wide background: Acute and convalescent COVID-19 specimens originated in the United States, Italy and Spain.

Libraries were prepared by immunoSEQ multiplex PCR; TCRdb keeps only in-frame clonotypes and omits some of them. There are roughly 100,000 clones in the sample; about 90% occur only once, and 4.2% lies in the top ten. The CDR3 totals 14 residues. J was trimmed by 6 bases and V by 3 bases; bases with no gene match: 3. Germline loops: CDR1 SEHNR, CDR2 FQNEAQ (reference sequence). The chain recombines TRBV7-9 with TRBJ1-4; 8 nucleotides agree with TRBD1. The sample was peripheral blood. The TCR originated in a man between 18 and 35 years old with acute or convalescent COVID-19. Here the CDR3 DNA reads TGTGCCAGCAGCTTGGACAGGGTGGATGAAAAACTGTTTTTT. Its protein product is CASSLDRVDEKLFF.